This TCR beta chain was retrieved from a study of blood T cell repertoires in COVID-19. Across the whole study: Sample material is recorded as cDNA or gDNA derived from T cells, B-cell-depleted T cells, or PBMCs.

In the source study's methods: Estimation of nucleated cell counts relied on the amplification of reference gene primers. TCRdb's table, derived via immunoSEQ multiplex PCR, lists solely in-frame clones and lacks some. Clone size and the V and J calls come from that table; the DNA yielded D and trimming. The sample carries 200,000 or so clones, 70% to 90% recorded once. V shed 2 bases, J shed 9 bases, and the junction held 10 bases outside the gene matches. The CDR3 is made up of 16 amino acids. CDR1 is MDHEN, CDR2 SYDVKM, per germline. Recruited during active infection, patients (from Seattle) were subsequently followed longitudinally.

Source material: peripheral blood. The sequence came from a person between 65 and 79 years old with COVID-19, enrolled during active disease. V usage is TRBV28 and J usage is TRBJ1-6; 7 nucleotides align to TRBD1. The CDR3, as DNA: TGTGCCAGCAGTTTACCCTCACCGGGACAGTTTTCACCCCTCCACTTT. Amino acid sequence: CASSLPSPGQFSPLHF. The variable domain in full, with the rest retrieved from reference TRBV28 and TRBJ1-6, is DVKVTQSSRYLVKRTGEKVFLECVQDMDHENMFWYRQDPGLGLRLIYFSYDVKMKEKGDIPEGYSVSREKKERFSLILESASTNQTSMYLCASSLPSPGQFSPLHFGNGTRLTVT.